A selection of T cell receptor beta chains follows, all from one sample in a study of shared clonotypes between healthy human individuals. Some clones are missing from TCRdb's copy, which holds only in-frame ones; the method was immunoSEQ multiplex PCR. The data hold about 680,000 clones, with around 73% observed a single time. Sequencing was performed on memory CD4+ T cells sorted from blood. The receptors derive from a woman under 40 in good health. Both conserved end residues are part of each CDR3. A D gene is named only where the DNA matches it firmly. Some rows mark clone size as missing; the rest say once, few, many or name a class of expanded clone.

CDR3 length	V gene	clone size	D gene	J gene	CDR3 DNA	CDR3 protein
14	TRBV5-1	-	TRBD2	TRBJ2-1	TGCGCCAGCAGCTCCTTCGGGGGAGGGCCCGAGCAGTTCTTC	CASSSFGGGPEQFF
15	TRBV30	many	-	TRBJ2-1	TGTGCCTGGAGTGCCCCGGGAACCTCCTACAATGAGCAGTTCTTC	CAWSAPGTSYNEQFF
17	TRBV5-1	-	-	TRBJ2-2	TGCGCCAGCAGCAGCGCCTCGGCGGGACCGAACACCGGGGAGCTGTTTTTT	CASSSASAGPNTGELFF
13	TRBV5-4	-	TRBD2	TRBJ2-7	TGTGCCAGCAGGGGTTCTTTAGCGGGCGAGCAGTACTTC	CASRGSLAGEQYF
15	TRBV5-5	-	-	TRBJ1-2	TGTGCCAGCAGGCCTTACCATTCCGCTAACTATGGCTACACCTTC	CASRPYHSANYGYTF
14	TRBV7-7	few	-	TRBJ2-1	TGTGCCAGCAGCTTAGTTCCCGGGGCTCATGAGCAGTTCTTC	CASSLVPGAHEQFF
14	TRBV5-5	-	TRBD2	TRBJ2-7	TGTGCCTCAAATAGCGGGCAGGGAGTAGGCGAGCAGTACTTC	CASNSGQGVGEQYF
15	TRBV19	-	-	TRBJ2-1	TGTGCCAGTAGGATAACAGGGAGCTCCTACAATGAGCAGTTCTTC	CASRITGSSYNEQFF
14	TRBV6-6	-	TRBD1	TRBJ1-2	TGTGCCAGCAGCCGACAGGGGGAAAACTATGGCTACACCTTC	CASSRQGENYGYTF
15	TRBV6-5	-	TRBD2	TRBJ2-1	TGTGCCAGCAGACGGCTAGCGGGAGGGAACAATGAGCAGTTCTTC	CASRRLAGGNNEQFF
14	TRBV11-3	-	-	TRBJ1-1	TGTGCCAGCAGCTTACAGGGTCCGGACACTGAAGCTTTCTTT	CASSLQGPDTEAFF
14	TRBV7-9	few	-	TRBJ2-1	TGTGCCAGCAGCCCCGGGGGATTCTACAATGAGCAGTTCTTC	CASSPGGFYNEQFF
13	TRBV18	-	-	TRBJ1-3	TGTGCCAGCTCATCCGGGACGGGAAACACCATATATTTT	CASSSGTGNTIYF
14	TRBV28	once	-	TRBJ2-7	TGTGCCAGCAGTCCCCGGACGGCCTCTTACGAGCAGTACTTC	CASSPRTASYEQYF
14	TRBV5-1	-	-	TRBJ1-2	TGCGCCAGCAGCTCGCATTCTGCTAACTATGGCTACACCTTC	CASSSHSANYGYTF
14	TRBV28	once	TRBD1	TRBJ1-2	TGTGCCAGCAGTTTACTGGGACAGCTATATGGCTACACCTTC	CASSLLGQLYGYTF
13	TRBV6-1	-	-	TRBJ2-2	TGTGCCAGCAGTAATTACAGGGTCGGGGAGCTGTTTTTT	CASSNYRVGELFF
13	TRBV19	-	TRBD1	TRBJ1-2	TGTGCCATATCACGGACAGGGTCAAATGGCTACACCTTC	CAISRTGSNGYTF
12	TRBV29-1	few	TRBD2	TRBJ2-7	TGCAGCTCCACTAGCGGGAGTGACGAGCAGTACTTC	CSSTSGSDEQYF
15	TRBV4-2	-	TRBD2	TRBJ2-7	TGTGCCAGCAGCCAGGGTAGCGGGAATCTCTACGAGCAGTACTTC	CASSQGSGNLYEQYF
13	TRBV28	few	-	TRBJ1-2	TGTGCCAGCAGTATTTCAAGTTCGCGTGGCTACACCTTC	CASSISSSRGYTF
15	TRBV6-5	-	TRBD1	TRBJ2-7	TGTGCCAGCAGTTACGGGGGGACAGGGCCGTACGAGCAGTACTTC	CASSYGGTGPYEQYF
18	TRBV28	-	TRBD1	TRBJ1-4	TGTGCCAGCAGTCTTCCCGCCCCCTTCGGGACAGAGAATGAAAAACTGTTTTTT	CASSLPAPFGTENEKLFF
11	TRBV6-6	-	-	TRBJ1-4	TGTGCCAGCAGTTACTCAGAAAAACTGTTTTTT	CASSYSEKLFF
12	TRBV29-1	few	-	TRBJ1-1	TGCAGCGTTGAAGGCTCTTATACCGAAGCTTTCTTT	CSVEGSYTEAFF
15	TRBV5-1	few	-	TRBJ2-2	TGCGCCAGCAGCTTGGATCCGGGGTTGGCCGGGGAGCTGTTTTTT	CASSLDPGLAGELFF
12	TRBV6-1	-	-	TRBJ1-1	TGTGCCAGCAGGGGGTACGGGGCTGAAGCTTTCTTT	CASRGYGAEAFF
14	TRBV15	-	-	TRBJ2-1	TGTGCCACCAGCTTTCAGCTGCCCTACAATGAGCAGTTCTTC	CATSFQLPYNEQFF
15	TRBV19	few	TRBD1	TRBJ2-7	TGTGCCAGTAGCCCCAGGACAGGGATCCCCTACGAGCAGTACTTC	CASSPRTGIPYEQYF
16	TRBV11-2	-	-	TRBJ2-2	TGTGCCAGCAATCTTATTAAAAGGACGAACACCGGGGAGCTGTTTTTT	CASNLIKRTNTGELFF
14	TRBV5-4	-	-	TRBJ2-5	TGTGCCAGCAGCCCTCGACTAGATGGAGAGACCCAGTACTTC	CASSPRLDGETQYF
18	TRBV7-9	once	-	TRBJ2-5	TGTGCCAGCACCCTCAATCAGGACACAGGAGGGGGGCAAGAGACCCAGTACTTC	CASTLNQDTGGGQETQYF
15	TRBV7-9	-	-	TRBJ2-1	TGTGCCAGCAGCTTAACAGGATGGAGGGATAATGAGCAGTTCTTC	CASSLTGWRDNEQFF
13	TRBV6-1	-	-	TRBJ1-4	TGTGCCAGCAGTGATCGCACAGGGGAAAAACTGTTTTTT	CASSDRTGEKLFF
14	TRBV7-2	few	-	TRBJ1-1	TGTGCCAGCAGCTTAGTGGCTTTGAACACTGAAGCTTTCTTT	CASSLVALNTEAFF
12	TRBV2	-	-	TRBJ1-4	TGTGCCAGCAGGGTGGATCAAGAAAAACTGTTTTTT	CASRVDQEKLFF
16	TRBV7-6	-	-	TRBJ2-5	TGTGCCAGCAGCTTAGCGGTGTTAGGGTTCGGAGAGACCCAGTACTTC	CASSLAVLGFGETQYF
15	TRBV19	-	-	TRBJ1-1	TGTGCCAGTAGTCCGGAGGGGGGCTGGGGCACTGAAGCTTTCTTT	CASSPEGGWGTEAFF
14	TRBV6-4	-	TRBD1	TRBJ2-2	TGTGCCAGCAGGACAGGGGGCACCACCGGGGAGCTGTTTTTT	CASRTGGTTGELFF
15	TRBV28	-	TRBD1	TRBJ1-5	TGTGCCAGCAGCCGGACAGGGGGCACCAATCAGCCCCAGCATTTT	CASSRTGGTNQPQHF
11	TRBV5-1	few	-	TRBJ2-5	TGCGCCAGCAGCATCAAAGAGACCCAGTACTTC	CASSIKETQYF
15	TRBV28	-	-	TRBJ1-1	TGTGCCAGCAGTTCCCACGGAGGGCAGGGCACTGAAGCTTTCTTT	CASSSHGGQGTEAFF
18	TRBV5-8	-	-	TRBJ2-1	TGTGCCAGCAGCTTGGCTCAGGTCGGGCTATCGTCCTACAATGAGCAGTTCTTC	CASSLAQVGLSSYNEQFF
18	TRBV23-1	-	TRBD1	TRBJ1-3	TGCGCCAGCAGTCTCTATAGGACAGGGGAAGGTATGGGAAACACCATATATTTT	CASSLYRTGEGMGNTIYF
14	TRBV10-3	-	-	TRBJ1-6	TGTGCCATCAGCCCGACACCTGTTGGTTCACCCCTCCACTTT	CAISPTPVGSPLHF